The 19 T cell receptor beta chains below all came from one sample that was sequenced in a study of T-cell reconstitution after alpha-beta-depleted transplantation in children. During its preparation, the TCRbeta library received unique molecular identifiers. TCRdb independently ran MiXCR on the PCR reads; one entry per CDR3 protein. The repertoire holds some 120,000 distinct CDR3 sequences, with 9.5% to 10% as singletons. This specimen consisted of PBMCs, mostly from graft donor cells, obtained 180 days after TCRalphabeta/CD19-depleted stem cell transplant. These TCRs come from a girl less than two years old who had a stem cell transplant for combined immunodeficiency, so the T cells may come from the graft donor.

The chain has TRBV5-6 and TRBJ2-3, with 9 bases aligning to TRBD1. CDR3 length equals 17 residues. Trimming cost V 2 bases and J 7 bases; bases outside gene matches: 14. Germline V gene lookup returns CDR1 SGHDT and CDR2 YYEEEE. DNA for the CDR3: TGTGCCAGCAGCTTTACGACAGGGGGTGTTCGAGAGAATACGCAGTATTTT. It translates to CASSFTTGGVRENTQYF.

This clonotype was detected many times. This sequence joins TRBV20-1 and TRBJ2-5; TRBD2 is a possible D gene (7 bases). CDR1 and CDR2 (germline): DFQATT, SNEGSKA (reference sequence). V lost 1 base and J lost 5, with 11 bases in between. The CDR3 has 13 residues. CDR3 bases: TGCAGTGCTAGAGGGGGGGGCTGGGAGACCCAGTACTTC. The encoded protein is CSARGGGWETQYF.

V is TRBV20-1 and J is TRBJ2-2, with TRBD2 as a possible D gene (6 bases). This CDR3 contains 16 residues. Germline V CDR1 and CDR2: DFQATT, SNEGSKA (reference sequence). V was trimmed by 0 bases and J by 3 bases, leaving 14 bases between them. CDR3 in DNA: TGCAGTGCTAGAGATGGGGGGAAACCTTACACCGGGGAGCTGTTTTTT. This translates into CSARDGGKPYTGELFF.

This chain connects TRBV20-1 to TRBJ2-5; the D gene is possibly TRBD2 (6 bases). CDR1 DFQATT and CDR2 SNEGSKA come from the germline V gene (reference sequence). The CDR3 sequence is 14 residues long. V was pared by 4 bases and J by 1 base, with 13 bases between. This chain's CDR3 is CSAIAETTQETQYF. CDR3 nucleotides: TGCAGTGCTATAGCGGAGACTACCCAAGAGACCCAGTACTTC.

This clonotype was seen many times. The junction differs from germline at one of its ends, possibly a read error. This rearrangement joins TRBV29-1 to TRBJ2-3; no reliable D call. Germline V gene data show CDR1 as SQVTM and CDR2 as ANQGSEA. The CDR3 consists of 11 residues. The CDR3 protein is CSAEAIDTQYF. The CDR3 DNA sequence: TGCAGCGCTGAAGCGATAGATACGCAGTATTTT.

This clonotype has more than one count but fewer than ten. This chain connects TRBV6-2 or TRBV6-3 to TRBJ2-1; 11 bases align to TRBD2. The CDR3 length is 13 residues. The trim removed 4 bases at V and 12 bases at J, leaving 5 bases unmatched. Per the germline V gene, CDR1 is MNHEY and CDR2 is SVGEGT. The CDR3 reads CASSLAGGPGQFF. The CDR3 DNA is TGTGCCAGCAGTTTAGCGGGAGGGCCAGGGCAGTTCTTC.

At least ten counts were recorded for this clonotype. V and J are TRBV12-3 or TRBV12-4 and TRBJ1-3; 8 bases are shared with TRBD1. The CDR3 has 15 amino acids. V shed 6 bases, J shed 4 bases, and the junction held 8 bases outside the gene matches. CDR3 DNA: TGTGCCAGCAGCCGTACAGGGGGATCAGGAAACACCATATATTTT. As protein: CASSRTGGSGNTIYF.

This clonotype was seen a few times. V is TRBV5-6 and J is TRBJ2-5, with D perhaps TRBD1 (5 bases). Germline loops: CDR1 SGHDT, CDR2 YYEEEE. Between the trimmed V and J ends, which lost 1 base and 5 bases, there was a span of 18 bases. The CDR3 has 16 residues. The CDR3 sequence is CASSLTVRAAGETQYF. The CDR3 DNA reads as TGTGCCAGCAGCTTGACGGTTAGGGCCGCAGGGGAGACCCAGTACTTC.

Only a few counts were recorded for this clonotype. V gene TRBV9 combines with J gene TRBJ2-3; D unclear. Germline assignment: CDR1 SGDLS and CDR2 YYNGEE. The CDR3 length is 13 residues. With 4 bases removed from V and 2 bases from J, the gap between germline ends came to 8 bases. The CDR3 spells CASSPLDTDTQYF. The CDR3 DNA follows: TGTGCCAGCAGCCCCCTAGACACAGATACGCAGTATTTT.

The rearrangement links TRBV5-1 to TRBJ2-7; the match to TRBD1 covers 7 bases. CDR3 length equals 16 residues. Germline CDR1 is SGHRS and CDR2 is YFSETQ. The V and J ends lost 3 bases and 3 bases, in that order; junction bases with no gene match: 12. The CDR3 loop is CASSSSPGTANYEQYF. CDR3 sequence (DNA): TGCGCCAGCAGCTCCAGTCCCGGGACAGCAAACTACGAGCAGTACTTC.

CDR3 in amino acids: CASSFPGRSHDEQFF. Here the CDR3 DNA reads TGCGCCAGCAGCTTCCCGGGCCGCAGTCACGATGAGCAGTTCTTC. The J gene is TRBJ2-1, the V gene TRBV5-1; D is undetermined. The ends were cut back, 2 bases at V and 8 bases at J, with 17 bases in the middle. The CDR3 covers 15 residues. Germline CDR1 reads SGHRS; CDR2 reads YFSETQ.

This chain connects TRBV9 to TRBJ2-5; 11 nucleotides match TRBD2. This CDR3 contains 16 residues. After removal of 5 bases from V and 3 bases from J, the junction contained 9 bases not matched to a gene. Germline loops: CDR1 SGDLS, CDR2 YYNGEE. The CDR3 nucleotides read TGTGCCAGCAGTCGAACCTCGGGACTAGCGGAAGAGACCCAGTACTTC. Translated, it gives CASSRTSGLAEETQYF.

The CDR3 loop reads CASSQLTQYF. The DNA for the CDR3 is TGTGCCAGCAGCCAATTGACCCAGTACTTC. This sequence joins TRBV6-1 and TRBJ2-5; D not resolved. This CDR3 is built from 10 residues. With 6 bases removed from V and 7 bases from J, the gap between germline ends came to 6 bases. Germline loops: CDR1 MNHNS, CDR2 SASEGT.

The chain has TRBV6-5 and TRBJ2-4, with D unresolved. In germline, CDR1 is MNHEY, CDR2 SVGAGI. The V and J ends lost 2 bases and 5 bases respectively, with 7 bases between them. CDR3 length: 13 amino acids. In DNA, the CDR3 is TGTGCCAGCAGTTACAGTTCAGAAAACATTCAGTACTTC. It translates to CASSYSSENIQYF.

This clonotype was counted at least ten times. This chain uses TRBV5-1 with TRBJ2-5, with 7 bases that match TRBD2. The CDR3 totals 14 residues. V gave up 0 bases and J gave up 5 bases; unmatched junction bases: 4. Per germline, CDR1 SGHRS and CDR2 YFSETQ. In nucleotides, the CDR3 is TGCGCCAGCAGCTTGGTGCAGGGAGGGGAGACCCAGTACTTC. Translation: CASSLVQGGETQYF.

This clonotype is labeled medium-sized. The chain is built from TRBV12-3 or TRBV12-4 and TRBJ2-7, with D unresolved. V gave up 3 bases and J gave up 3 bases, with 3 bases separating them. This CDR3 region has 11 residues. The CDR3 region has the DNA TGTGCCAGCAGTTTTTACTACGAGCAGTACTTC. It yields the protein CASSFYYEQYF.

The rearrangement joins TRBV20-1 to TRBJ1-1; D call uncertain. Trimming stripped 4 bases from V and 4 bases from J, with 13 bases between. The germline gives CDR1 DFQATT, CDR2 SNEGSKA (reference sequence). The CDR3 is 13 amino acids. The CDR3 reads CSAILRGITEAFF. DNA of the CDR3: TGCAGTGCTATCCTAAGAGGGATCACTGAAGCTTTCTTT.

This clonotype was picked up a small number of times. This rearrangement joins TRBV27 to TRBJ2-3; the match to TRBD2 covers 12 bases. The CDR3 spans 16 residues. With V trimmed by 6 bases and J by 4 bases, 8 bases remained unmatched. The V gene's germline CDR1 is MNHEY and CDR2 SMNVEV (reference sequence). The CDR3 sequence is CASRALAGGPSDTQYF. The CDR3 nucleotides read TGTGCCAGCAGGGCCCTAGCGGGAGGGCCCTCAGATACGCAGTATTTT.

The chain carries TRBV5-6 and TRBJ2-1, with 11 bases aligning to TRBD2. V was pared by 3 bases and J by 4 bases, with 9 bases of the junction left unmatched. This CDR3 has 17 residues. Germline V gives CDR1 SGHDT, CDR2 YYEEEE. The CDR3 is CASSSRLAGLKYNEQFF. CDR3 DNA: TGTGCCAGCAGCTCCCGACTAGCGGGGCTCAAATACAATGAGCAGTTCTTC.